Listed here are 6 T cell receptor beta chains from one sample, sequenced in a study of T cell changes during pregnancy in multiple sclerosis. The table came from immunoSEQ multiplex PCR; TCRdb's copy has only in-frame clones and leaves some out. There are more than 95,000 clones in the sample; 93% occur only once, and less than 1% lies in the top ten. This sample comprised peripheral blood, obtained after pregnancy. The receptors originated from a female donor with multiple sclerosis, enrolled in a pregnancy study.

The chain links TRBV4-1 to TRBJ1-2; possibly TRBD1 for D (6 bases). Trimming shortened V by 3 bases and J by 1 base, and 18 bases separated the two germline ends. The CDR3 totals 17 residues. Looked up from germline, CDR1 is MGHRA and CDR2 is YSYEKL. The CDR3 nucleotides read TGCGCCAGCAGCCACCCCGCCCGGGGGGCCCGTAACTATGGCTACACCTTC. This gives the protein CASSHPARGARNYGYTF.

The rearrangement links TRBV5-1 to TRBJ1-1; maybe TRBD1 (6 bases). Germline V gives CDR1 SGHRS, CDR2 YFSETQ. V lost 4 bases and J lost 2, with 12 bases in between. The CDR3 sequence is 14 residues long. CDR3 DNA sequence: TGCGCCAGCAGCCTCCCGACAGGCAACACTGAAGCTTTCTTT. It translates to CASSLPTGNTEAFF.

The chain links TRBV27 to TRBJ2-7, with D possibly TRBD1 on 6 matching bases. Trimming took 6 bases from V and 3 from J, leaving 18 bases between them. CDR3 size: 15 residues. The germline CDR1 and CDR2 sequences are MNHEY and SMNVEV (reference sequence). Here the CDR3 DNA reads TGTGCCAGCAGCCCCCACTCAGGGGCGCTCTACGAGCAGTACTTC. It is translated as CASSPHSGALYEQYF.

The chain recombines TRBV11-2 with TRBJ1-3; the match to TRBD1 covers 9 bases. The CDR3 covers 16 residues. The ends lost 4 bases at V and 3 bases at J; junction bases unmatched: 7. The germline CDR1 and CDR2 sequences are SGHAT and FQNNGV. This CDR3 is CASSSLDRGFGNTIYF. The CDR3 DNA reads TGTGCCAGCAGCTCGCTGGACAGGGGATTTGGAAACACCATATATTTT. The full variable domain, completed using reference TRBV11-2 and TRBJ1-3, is EAGVAQSPRYKIIEKRQSVAFWCNPISGHATLYWYQQILGQGPKLLIQFQNNGVVDDSQLPKDRFSAERLKGVDSTLKIQPAKLEDSAVYLCASSSLDRGFGNTIYFGEGSWLTVV.

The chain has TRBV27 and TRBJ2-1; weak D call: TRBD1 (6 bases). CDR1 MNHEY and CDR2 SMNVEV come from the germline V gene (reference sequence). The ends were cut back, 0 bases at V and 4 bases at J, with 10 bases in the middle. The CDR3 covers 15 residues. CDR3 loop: CASSLSQGPYNEQFF. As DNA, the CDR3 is TGTGCCAGCAGTTTATCGCAGGGGCCTTACAATGAGCAGTTCTTC.

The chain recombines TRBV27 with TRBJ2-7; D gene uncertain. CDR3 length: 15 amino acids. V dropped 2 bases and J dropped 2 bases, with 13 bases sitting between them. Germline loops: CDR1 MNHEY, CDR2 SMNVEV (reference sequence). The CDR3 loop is CASSLRPYSPYEQYF. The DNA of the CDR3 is TGTGCCAGCAGTTTAAGACCGTATAGCCCCTACGAGCAGTACTTC.